The 7 T cell receptor beta chains below were found in one sample sequenced in a study of T cell responses to AZD1222 COVID-19 vaccine. Profiled with immunoSEQ multiplex PCR; TCRdb holds only in-frame clones, not every one. Among roughly 200,000 clones, 85% to 95% were seen once, and the ten largest hold 3.6%. This sample comprised peripheral blood, obtained 28 days after the second dose of the MenACWY control vaccine. These receptors all come from an adult who received the MenACWY meningococcal vaccine as a control.

The V gene is TRBV4-2, the J gene TRBJ2-6, with 14 bases matching TRBD2. CDR1 and CDR2 from the germline V gene are LGHNA and YNFKEQ. The CDR3 is 18 residues long. The J segment lost 2 bases and the V segment lost 4 bases, leaving 4 bases of the junction unmatched. The CDR3 loop is CASSLPGLAGAGANVLTF. In DNA form, the CDR3 reads TGTGCCAGCAGCCTTCCGGGACTAGCGGGAGCTGGGGCCAACGTCCTGACTTTC.

J is TRBJ1-6 and V is TRBV5-1; 8 bases agree with TRBD1. After removal of 4 bases from V and 10 bases from J, the junction contained 7 bases not matched to a gene. The CDR3 extends over 14 amino acids. From germline, CDR1 is SGHRS and CDR2 YFSETQ. CDR3 nucleotide sequence: TGCGCCAGCAGCATAGGACAGGGCTGGTCACCCCTCCACTTT. Amino acid sequence: CASSIGQGWSPLHF. The full variable domain, with the rest looked up from reference TRBV5-1 and TRBJ1-6, is KAGVTQTPRYLIKTRGQQVTLSCSPISGHRSVSWYQQTPGQGLQFLFEYFSETQRNKGNFPGRFSGRQFSNSRSEMNVSTLELGDSALYLCASSIGQGWSPLHFGNGTRLTVT.

This chain connects TRBV18 to TRBJ2-5; 7 bases are a match to TRBD1. Germline-derived CDR1 and CDR2 are KGHSH and LQKENI. V lost 6 bases and J lost 3; bases outside the gene matches: 7. The CDR3 length is 14 residues. CDR3 DNA: TGTGCCAGCTCGCCGGGGACAGTTGAAGAGACCCAGTACTTC. Its translation: CASSPGTVEETQYF.

The chain has TRBV19 and TRBJ1-1; D not certain. Germline-derived CDR1 and CDR2 are LNHDA and SQIVND (reference sequence). CDR3 length: 15 residues. V was pared by 4 bases and J by 2 bases, with 14 bases between. The CDR3 coding sequence is TGTGCCAGTAGTACAACGATCGGCAGCAACACTGAAGCTTTCTTT. As protein: CASSTTIGSNTEAFF.

The count of this clone is one. This chain uses TRBV4-2 with TRBJ2-2; 9 bases are shared with TRBD2. CDR1 is LGHNA and CDR2 is YNFKEQ in the germline V gene. V shed 1 base, J shed 3 bases, and the junction held 9 bases outside the gene matches. The CDR3 is made up of 18 amino acids. CDR3 nucleotides: TGTGCCAGCAGCCAAGGAGGAGCGGGAGGCCCCGACACCGGGGAGCTGTTTTTT. It encodes CASSQGGAGGPDTGELFF.

The chain joins TRBV7-8 to TRBJ1-3, with 7 bases aligning to TRBD1. Germline values: CDR1 SGHVS, CDR2 FQNEAQ. CDR3 length equals 15 residues. The trim removed 3 bases at V and 0 bases at J, leaving 2 bases unmatched. The CDR3 coding sequence is TGTGCCAGCAGCTTGAACAGGGGCTCTGGAAACACCATATATTTT. It codes for CASSLNRGSGNTIYF.

Worth noting for this clone: The junction departs from germline at one end; a sequencing error may be responsible. This chain connects TRBV7-7 to TRBJ2-2; 10 nucleotides line up with TRBD2. CDR1 and CDR2 (germline): SSHAT, FNYEAQ (reference sequence). The CDR3 length is 16 residues. The CDR3 spells CASSPRASGGTGELFF. Written as DNA, the CDR3 is TGTGCTAGCAGCCCTCGTGCTAGCGGGGGCACCGGGGAGCTGTTTTTT.